Listed here are 26 T cell receptor beta chains from one sample, sequenced in a study of cytomegalovirus exposure and HLA in healthy donors. Sequencing was performed with immunoSEQ multiplex PCR; in TCRdb, only in-frame clones are kept and a portion is missing. This sample has roughly 330,000 clones; roughly 87% occur once, and the top ten carry roughly 1.2%. The sequenced sample consisted of PBMCs. The receptors were gathered from a woman aged 25 to 45 in good health and CMV-seropositive.

The chain carries TRBV15 and TRBJ1-5; weak D call: TRBD1 (6 bases). This CDR3 spans 15 amino acids. The V gene's germline CDR1 is LNHNV and CDR2 YYDKDF (reference sequence). V was trimmed by 0 bases and J by 4 bases, leaving 10 bases between them. CDR3 coding DNA: TGTGCCACCAGCAGAGACAGGGGTAAAAATCAGCCCCAGCATTTT. Its translation: CATSRDRGKNQPQHF.

V usage is TRBV9 and J usage is TRBJ1-5; D not resolved. The CDR3 sequence is 14 residues long. Germline values: CDR1 SGDLS, CDR2 YYNGEE. Trimming took 3 bases from V and 7 from J, leaving 14 bases between them. CDR3 residues: CASSGHSAGQPQHF. CDR3 coding DNA: TGTGCCAGCAGCGGACATTCGGCCGGACAGCCCCAGCATTTT.

This chain connects TRBV5-1 to TRBJ1-1; 7 bases align to TRBD1. V was clipped by 2 bases and J by 3 bases; unmatched bases: 1. Per germline, CDR1 SGHRS and CDR2 YFSETQ. CDR3 size: 13 residues. Here the CDR3 reads CASSFTGDTEAFF. The CDR3 bases are TGCGCCAGCAGCTTTACAGGGGACACTGAAGCTTTCTTT. Combining the CDR3 with reference TRBV5-1 and TRBJ1-1 gives the whole variable domain KAGVTQTPRYLIKTRGQQVTLSCSPISGHRSVSWYQQTPGQGLQFLFEYFSETQRNKGNFPGRFSGRQFSNSRSEMNVSTLELGDSALYLCASSFTGDTEAFFGQGTRLTVV.

This chain joins TRBV29-1 and TRBJ2-1; 7 nucleotides match TRBD2. From germline, CDR1 is SQVTM and CDR2 ANQGSEA. This CDR3 is 15 amino acids long. V gave up 8 bases and J gave up 8 bases; unmatched junction bases: 18. CDR3 region: CSSHPGASGGDEQFF. The CDR3 region has the DNA TGCAGCTCCCACCCCGGGGCTAGCGGTGGGGATGAGCAGTTCTTC.

The chain is built from TRBV18 and TRBJ1-1, with 9 nucleotides matching TRBD1. V dropped 2 bases and J dropped 2; count of bases not matched to a gene: 3. CDR1 and CDR2 (germline): KGHSH, LQKENI. CDR3 size: 15 residues. The CDR3 region has the DNA TGTGCCAGCTCACCAGGACAGGGGCAAAACACTGAAGCTTTCTTT. This sequence encodes CASSPGQGQNTEAFF.

The V and J genes are TRBV30 and TRBJ2-5, with D possibly called TRBD1 or TRBD2 (5 bases each). The germline CDR1 and CDR2 sequences are GTSNPN and SVGIG (reference sequence). The CDR3 is made up of 13 amino acids. Trimming left V 1 base short and J 1 base short, with 7 bases between. Here the CDR3 DNA reads TGTGCCTGGAGTGGGGGGTCCCAAGAGACCCAGTACTTC. It yields the protein CAWSGGSQETQYF.

The CDR3 sequence is CASSYREGQPQHF. Written as DNA, the CDR3 is TGTGCCAGCAGTTACAGGGAGGGGCAGCCCCAGCATTTT. The rearrangement joins TRBV6-5 to TRBJ1-5; tentatively, D is TRBD1 (5 bases). The V end was cut by 2 bases, the J end by 7 bases, with 9 bases between. This CDR3 spans 13 amino acids. CDR1 MNHEY and CDR2 SVGAGI come from the germline V gene.

The chain employs TRBV14 and TRBJ1-1, with D possibly matching TRBD1 (5 bases). This CDR3 has 14 amino acids. Germline V gene lookup returns CDR1 SGHDN and CDR2 FVKESK. V shed 5 bases and J shed 0 bases, with 10 bases lying between them. CDR3 sequence: CASSDGTLNTEAFF. In DNA form, the CDR3 reads TGTGCCAGCAGCGACGGGACTTTGAACACTGAAGCTTTCTTT.

The gene calls are TRBV2 and TRBJ2-3; D not resolved. Germline CDR1 is SNHLY and CDR2 is FYNNEI. This CDR3 region has 14 residues. V was shortened by 4 bases and J by 0 bases, with 8 bases between the two germline ends. The CDR3 DNA reads as TGTGCCAGCAGTGTCGGCGTGAGCACAGATACGCAGTATTTT. Translated: CASSVGVSTDTQYF.

This clone was detected a few times. The gene calls are TRBV5-1 and TRBJ2-2, with D possibly TRBD2 on 7 matching bases. Between the trimmed V and J ends, which lost 4 bases and 4 bases, there was a span of 14 bases. The CDR3 covers 15 residues. Per germline, CDR1 SGHRS and CDR2 YFSETQ. The CDR3 is CASSEKGGRTGELFF. For the CDR3, the DNA is TGCGCCAGCAGCGAGAAGGGGGGGCGCACCGGGGAGCTGTTTTTT.

The V call is TRBV7-2, the J call TRBJ1-2, with no clear D. Germline V gene data show CDR1 as SGHTA and CDR2 as FQGNSA. The CDR3 has 16 amino acids. The V end was cut by 4 bases, the J end by 4 bases, with 19 bases between. The DNA for the CDR3 is TGTGCCAGCAGCTCGGCGCCCGCGAGGGTGGCCTATGGCTACACCTTC. Translation gives CASSSAPARVAYGYTF.

The rearrangement links TRBV7-2 to TRBJ2-3; perhaps TRBD2 as D (8 bases). Trimming cost V 8 bases and J 1 base, with 16 bases left between them. Germline CDR1 reads SGHTA; CDR2 reads FQGNSA. CDR3 size: 15 residues. The CDR3 spells CASQGVTSGTDTQYF. In DNA, the CDR3 is TGTGCCAGCCAGGGGGTGACTAGCGGCACAGATACGCAGTATTTT.

This clone was counted a single time. J is TRBJ2-7 and V is TRBV5-1; 9 bases map to TRBD1. V trimming: 0 bases; J trimming: 3 bases; junction bases outside the gene matches: 7. The CDR3 is 16 amino acids. Germline loops: CDR1 SGHRS, CDR2 YFSETQ. This CDR3 reads CASSLAGGTGLYEQYF. The CDR3 DNA reads as TGCGCCAGCAGCTTGGCCGGAGGGACAGGGCTCTACGAGCAGTACTTC. The full variable domain, completed using reference TRBV5-1 and TRBJ2-7, is KAGVTQTPRYLIKTRGQQVTLSCSPISGHRSVSWYQQTPGQGLQFLFEYFSETQRNKGNFPGRFSGRQFSNSRSEMNVSTLELGDSALYLCASSLAGGTGLYEQYFGPGTRLTVT.

The V and J genes are TRBV15 and TRBJ2-1; tentative D call: TRBD1 (5 bases). CDR3 length: 16 residues. Germline CDR1 and CDR2: LNHNV and YYDKDF (reference sequence). V was cut by 1 base and J by 0 bases, with 10 bases left in between. The CDR3 loop is CATSRAVGVSYNEQFF. The CDR3 DNA sequence: TGTGCCACCAGCAGAGCTGTAGGGGTCTCCTACAATGAGCAGTTCTTC.

V and J are TRBV6-5 and TRBJ1-5; D possibly corresponds to TRBD1 (6 bases). Trimming cost V 6 bases and J 0 bases, with 12 bases left between them. Looked up from germline, CDR1 is MNHEY and CDR2 is SVGAGI. The CDR3 is 15 amino acids. The DNA for the CDR3 is TGTGCCAGCAGCACCGGGACAAATAGCAATCAGCCCCAGCATTTT. As protein: CASSTGTNSNQPQHF.

The CDR3 sequence: CASSHGQGGETQYF. The CDR3 DNA reads as TGTGCCAGCAGCCATGGACAGGGAGGGGAGACCCAGTACTTC. The chain is built from TRBV4-2 and TRBJ2-5, with TRBD1 as a possible D gene (8 bases). The CDR3 loop spans 14 amino acids. Germline CDR1 is LGHNA and CDR2 is YNFKEQ. V was trimmed by 3 bases and J by 5 bases, leaving 13 bases between them.

The chain combines TRBV5-1 with TRBJ2-1; either TRBD1 or TRBD2 may supply D (5 bases each). Germline assignment: CDR1 SGHRS and CDR2 YFSETQ. The CDR3 is 15 amino acids. V lost 4 bases and J lost 0, with 11 bases in between. Here the CDR3 DNA reads TGCGCCAGCAGCCCGTGGGGGAGCTCCTACAATGAGCAGTTCTTC. Protein product: CASSPWGSSYNEQFF.

The chain links TRBV28 to TRBJ1-3; 12 bases are a match to TRBD1. CDR1 is MDHEN, CDR2 SYDVKM, per germline. The CDR3 extends over 15 amino acids. Trimming at V came to 6 bases and at J to 3 bases, leaving 3 bases not matched to a gene. CDR3 sequence (DNA): TGTGCCAGCAGGGGGACAGGGGGCCTTGGAAACACCATATATTTT. This encodes CASRGTGGLGNTIYF. Looking up the rest from reference TRBV28 and TRBJ1-3 gives the full variable domain: DVKVTQSSRYLVKRTGEKVFLECVQDMDHENMFWYRQDPGLGLRLIYFSYDVKMKEKGDIPEGYSVSREKKERFSLILESASTNQTSMYLCASRGTGGLGNTIYFGEGSWLTVV.

This rearrangement joins TRBV4-1 to TRBJ2-3, with D uncertain. The germline V gene has CDR1 MGHRA and CDR2 YSYEKL. The CDR3 has 14 amino acids. The V and J ends lost 2 bases and 3 bases respectively, with 9 bases between them. In DNA, the CDR3 is TGCGCCAGCAGCCAATCCCCCCAGACAGATACGCAGTATTTT. It is translated as CASSQSPQTDTQYF.

Comment on this clone: In the same sample, other DNA sequences code for this CDR3. The V call is TRBV15, the J call TRBJ1-5, with a tentative D call TRBD1 (6 bases). This CDR3 comprises 15 residues. V was shortened by 0 bases and J by 2 bases, with 8 bases between the two germline ends. The germline CDR1 and CDR2 sequences are LNHNV and YYDKDF (reference sequence). CDR3 sequence reads: CATSRDRGRNQPQHF. CDR3 coding DNA: TGTGCCACCAGCAGAGACAGGGGACGCAATCAGCCCCAGCATTTT.

The V gene is TRBV13, the J gene TRBJ2-3; 7 nucleotides line up with TRBD2. Looked up from germline, CDR1 is PRHDT and CDR2 is FYEKMQ (reference sequence). V dropped 5 bases and J dropped 2; count of bases not matched to a gene: 10. This CDR3 has 16 amino acids. CDR3 nucleotides: TGTGCCAGCAGCGGTTCTCCGGGGGGAGCCACAGATACGCAGTATTTT. Protein product: CASSGSPGGATDTQYF.

The genes are TRBV13 and TRBJ1-1, with D perhaps matching TRBD1 (6 bases). CDR1 and CDR2 (germline): PRHDT, FYEKMQ (reference sequence). The V gene lost 2 bases and the J gene lost 0 bases, with 7 bases spanning the gap. The CDR3 has 14 residues. CDR3: CASSLRQVNTEAFF. CDR3 DNA sequence: TGTGCCAGCAGCTTAAGACAGGTGAACACTGAAGCTTTCTTT.

The chain carries TRBV7-9 and TRBJ2-1, with 10 bases fitting TRBD2. The junction had 10 bases not matched to a gene; V was cut back by 5 bases and J by 6 bases. Germline V CDR1 and CDR2: SEHNR, FQNEAQ (reference sequence). CDR3 length: 16 amino acids. CDR3 sequence reads: CASSGQAGGATNEQFF. In DNA form, the CDR3 reads TGTGCCAGCAGCGGACAAGCGGGAGGGGCTACCAATGAGCAGTTCTTC. The variable domain in full, completed from reference TRBV7-9 and TRBJ2-1, reads DTGVSQNPRHKITKRGQNVTFRCDPISEHNRLYWYRQTLGQGPEFLTYFQNEAQLEKSRLLSDRFSAERPKGSFSTLEIQRTEQGDSAMYLCASSGQAGGATNEQFFGPGTRLTVL.

This chain connects TRBV29-1 to TRBJ1-5; D ambiguous. The CDR3 sequence is 14 residues long. Between the trimmed V and J ends, which lost 4 bases and 5 bases, there was a span of 15 bases. The V gene's germline CDR1 is SQVTM and CDR2 ANQGSEA. CDR3 residues: CSVVTTQRDQPQHF. The CDR3 DNA reads TGCAGCGTTGTTACTACGCAGCGGGATCAGCCCCAGCATTTT. Combining the CDR3 with reference TRBV29-1 and TRBJ1-5 gives the whole variable domain SAVISQKPSRDICQRGTSLTIQCQVDSQVTMMFWYRQQPGQSLTLIATANQGSEATYESGFVIDKFPISRPNLTFSTLTVSNMSPEDSSIYLCSVVTTQRDQPQHFGDGTRLSIL.

The gene calls are TRBV27 and TRBJ2-5; D is ambiguous. CDR1 and CDR2 from the germline V gene are MNHEY and SMNVEV (reference sequence). This CDR3 has 13 amino acids. With 2 bases removed from V and 2 bases from J, the gap between germline ends came to 6 bases. The CDR3 loop reads CASSLRVQETQYF. As DNA, the CDR3 is TGTGCCAGCAGTTTAAGGGTTCAAGAGACCCAGTACTTC.

The V gene is TRBV5-6, the J gene TRBJ2-1; D may match TRBD1 or TRBD2 (5 bases each). The CDR3 length is 13 residues. V was pared by 1 base and J by 6 bases, with 8 bases between. Germline V gene lookup returns CDR1 SGHDT and CDR2 YYEEEE. The CDR3, as DNA: TGTGCCAGCAGCTTGCTTGGGGGCAATGAGCAGTTCTTC. It specifies CASSLLGGNEQFF.